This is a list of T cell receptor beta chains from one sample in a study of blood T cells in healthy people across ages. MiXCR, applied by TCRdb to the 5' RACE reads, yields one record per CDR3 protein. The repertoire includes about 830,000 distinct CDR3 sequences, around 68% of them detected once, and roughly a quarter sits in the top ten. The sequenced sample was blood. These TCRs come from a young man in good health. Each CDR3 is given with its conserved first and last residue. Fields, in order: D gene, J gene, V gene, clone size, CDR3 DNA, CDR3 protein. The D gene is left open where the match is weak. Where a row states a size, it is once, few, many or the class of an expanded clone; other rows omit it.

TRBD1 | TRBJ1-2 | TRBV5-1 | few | TGCGCCAGCAGCTTGGATGAGGGGGCCTCTGGCTACACCTTC | CASSLDEGASGYTF
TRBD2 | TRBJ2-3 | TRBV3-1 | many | TGTGCCAGCAGCCAAGGGACTAGCGGAATAGCAGATACGCAGTATTTT | CASSQGTSGIADTQYF
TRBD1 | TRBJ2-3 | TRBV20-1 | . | TGCAGTGCTAACCGCCCGAGAGGGGGCCCCCCCCTCACACATACGCAGTATTTT | CSANRPRGGPPLTHTQYF
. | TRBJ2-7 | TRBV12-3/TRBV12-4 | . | TGTGCCAGCAGTTTCCCCCGGACAGGGAGGGTAGTAAATGAGCAGTACTTC | CASSFPRTGRVVNEQYF
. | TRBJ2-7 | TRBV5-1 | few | TGCGCCAGCAGCTTGCTTAGCGGACCCTACGAGCAGTACTTC | CASSLLSGPYEQYF
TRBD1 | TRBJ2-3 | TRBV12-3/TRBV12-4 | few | TGTGCCAGCAGCGAGACAGGGCACGCAGATACGCAGTATTTT | CASSETGHADTQYF
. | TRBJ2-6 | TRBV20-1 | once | TGCAGTGCTAAAGACGGAAACTCTGGGGCCAACGTCCTGACTTTC | CSAKDGNSGANVLTF
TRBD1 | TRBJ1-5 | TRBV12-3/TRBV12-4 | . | TGTGCCAGCAGTCCCGGGACAGGGTTCAATCAGCCCCAGCATTTT | CASSPGTGFNQPQHF
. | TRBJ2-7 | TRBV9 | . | TGTGCCAGCAGCGGTCAGGGGAAGGACTACTACGAGCAGTACTTC | CASSGQGKDYYEQYF
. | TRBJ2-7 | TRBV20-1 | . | TGCAGTGCTAGAGTTAGGCCGTACGAGCAGTACTTC | CSARVRPYEQYF
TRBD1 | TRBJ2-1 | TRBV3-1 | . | TGTGCCAGCGAAGGGGGCGAGCTCTACAATGAGCAGTTCTTC | CASEGGELYNEQFF
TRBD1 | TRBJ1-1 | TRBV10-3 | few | TGTGCCATCAGTCCCCCCGGGACAGGAGGCACTGAAGCTTTCTTT | CAISPPGTGGTEAFF
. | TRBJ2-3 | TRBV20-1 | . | TGCAGTGCTAGAGGGCCGGGAAGCACAGATACGCAGTATTTT | CSARGPGSTDTQYF
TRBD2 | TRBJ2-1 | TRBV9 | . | TGTGCCAGCAGCGACGGGTTAGCGGGGTTTAATGAGCAGTTCTTC | CASSDGLAGFNEQFF
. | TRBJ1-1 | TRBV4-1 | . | TGCGCCAGCAGCCACCTGAGGGGAAACGGTGAAGCTTTCTTT | CASSHLRGNGEAFF
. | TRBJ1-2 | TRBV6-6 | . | TGTGCCAGCAGCTCTCCGACAGGAGCTAACTATGGCTACACCTTC | CASSSPTGANYGYTF
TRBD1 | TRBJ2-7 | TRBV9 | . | TGTGCCAGCAGCGGAGGACAGGGTAACGAGCAGTACTTC | CASSGGQGNEQYF
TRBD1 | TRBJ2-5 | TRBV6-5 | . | TGTGCCAGCAGTTACTCTGGCAGGGGGCGAGAGACCCAGTACTTC | CASSYSGRGRETQYF
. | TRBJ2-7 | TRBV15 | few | TGTGCCACCAGCAGAGTTTGGCAGTCGAGCTCCTACGAGCAGTACTTC | CATSRVWQSSSYEQYF
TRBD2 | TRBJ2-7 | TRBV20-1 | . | TGCAGTGCCTCCAGTAGCGGGGGATACTACGAGCAGTACTTC | CSASSSGGYYEQYF
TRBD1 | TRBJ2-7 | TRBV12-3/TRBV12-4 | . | TGTGCCAGCAGTCTCGGGACAGGTCACTACAATGAGCAGTACTTC | CASSLGTGHYNEQYF
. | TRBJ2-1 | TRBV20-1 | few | TGCAGTGCAACCCCTCTTGGGGAGCAGTTCTTC | CSATPLGEQFF
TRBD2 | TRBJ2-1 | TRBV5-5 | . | TGTGCCAGCAGCTTGGTGGTTTCACTAGCGGGGGGGCTTGAGCAGTTCTTC | CASSLVVSLAGGLEQFF
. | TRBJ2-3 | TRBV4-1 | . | TGCGCCAGCAGCCAAAAGACCCTCAGCACAGATACGCAGTATTTT | CASSQKTLSTDTQYF
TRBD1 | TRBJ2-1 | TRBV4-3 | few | TGCGCCAGCAGCCAAGAGACAGGGGCCCCCAATGAGCAGTTCTTC | CASSQETGAPNEQFF
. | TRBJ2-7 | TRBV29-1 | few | TGCAGCGTTGGGGGGCGCAACTACGAGCAGTACTTC | CSVGGRNYEQYF